This T cell receptor beta chain was recovered during a study of blood T cell repertoires in COVID-19. Study as a whole: COVID-19 samples collected from the United States, Italy and Spain covered acute and convalescent phases.

Original processing methods: Quantification of nucleated cells was approximated via reference gene primer amplification. Here immunoSEQ multiplex PCR was the method, and the copy in TCRdb shows in-frame clones only, minus some. V and J calls and clone size are as listed in that table; D and trimming were resolved from the DNA. The table has about 220,000 clones, 80% to 85% seen once. Clinical history as reported by participants underpinned cohort assignment. The CDR3 has 14 amino acids. Germline CDR1 and CDR2: LGHDT and YNNKEL (reference sequence). V shed 2 bases, J shed 4 bases, and the junction held 5 bases outside the gene matches.

Sequencing used PBMCs or T cells enriched from blood (not recorded which). The TCR was taken from a woman aged 40 to 50 who had recovered from COVID-19. V usage is TRBV3-1 (or the pseudogene TRBV3-2) and J usage is TRBJ2-7; 7 bases match TRBD1. The CDR3 here is CASSQRGQFYEQYF. The DNA for the CDR3 is TGTGCCAGCAGCCAACGGGGACAGTTTTACGAGCAGTACTTC.